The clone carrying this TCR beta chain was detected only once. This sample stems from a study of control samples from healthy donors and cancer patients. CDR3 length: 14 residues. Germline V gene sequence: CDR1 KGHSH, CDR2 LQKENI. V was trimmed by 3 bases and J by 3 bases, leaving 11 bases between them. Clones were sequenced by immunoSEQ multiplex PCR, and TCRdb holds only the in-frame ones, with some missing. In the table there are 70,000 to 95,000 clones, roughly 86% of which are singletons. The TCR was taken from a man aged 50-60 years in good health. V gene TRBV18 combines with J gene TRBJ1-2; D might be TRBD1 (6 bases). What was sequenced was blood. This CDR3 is CASSPARGDYGYTF. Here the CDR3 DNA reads TGTGCCAGCTCACCCGCCAGGGGAGACTATGGCTACACCTTC. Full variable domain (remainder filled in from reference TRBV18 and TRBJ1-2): NAGVMQNPRHLVRRRGQEARLRCSPMKGHSHVYWYRQLPEEGLKFMVYLQKENIIDESGMPKERFSAEFPKEGPSILRIQQVVRGDSAAYFCASSPARGDYGYTFGSGTRLTVV.